A selection of T cell receptor beta chains follows, all from one sample in a study of long-term antiretroviral therapy in people with HIV. TCRdb's copy holds only in-frame clones and misses some; the assay was immunoSEQ multiplex PCR. The profile shows about 18,000 clones, less than 80% of them singletons. This specimen was unsorted PBMCs, taken 0.3 years after starting antiretroviral therapy. The receptor source for this set is a woman in her forties or fifties with HIV. CDR3s include the opening cysteine and the closing phenylalanine or tryptophan. D genes are given only for firm matches. The size entry is marked missing in some rows and otherwise reads once, few, many or a size class.

V: TRBV2
J: TRBJ1-1
D: -
size: -
CDR3: CASRGNGKNTEAFF
DNA: TGTGCCAGCAGGGGAAACGGAAAGAACACTGAAGCTTTCTTT

V: TRBV7-3
J: TRBJ2-6
D: -
size: -
CDR3: CASSAGGSGANVLTF
DNA: TGTGCCAGCAGCGCTGGGGGCTCTGGGGCCAACGTCCTGACTTTC

V: TRBV27
J: TRBJ2-3
D: TRBD2
size: -
CDR3: CASSLNVLAGGPVADTQYF
DNA: TGTGCCAGCAGTTTAAACGTACTAGCGGGGGGGCCTGTGGCAGATACGCAGTATTTT

V: TRBV27
J: TRBJ1-1
D: -
size: -
CDR3: CASSLLIPRVGFTEAFF
DNA: TGTGCCAGCAGTTTATTAATACCTAGAGTCGGTTTCACTGAAGCTTTCTTT

V: TRBV29-1
J: TRBJ2-7
D: TRBD1
size: -
CDR3: CSVNHRGRNEQYF
DNA: TGCAGCGTTAACCACAGGGGGCGTAACGAGCAGTACTTC

V: TRBV4-1
J: TRBJ2-5
D: -
size: -
CDR3: CASSQGTVTGQETQYF
DNA: TGCGCCAGCAGCCAAGGGACCGTCACGGGCCAAGAGACCCAGTACTTC

V: TRBV6-5
J: TRBJ1-1
D: -
size: -
CDR3: CASSPTLRENTEAFF
DNA: TGTGCCAGCAGCCCTACCTTACGGGAGAACACTGAAGCTTTCTTT

V: TRBV1
J: TRBJ1-2
D: -
size: -
CDR3: CTSSLGRTGYGYTF
DNA: TGCACCAGCAGCCTTGGACGGACGGGCTATGGCTACACCTTC

V: TRBV5-1
J: TRBJ2-2
D: -
size: once
CDR3: CASSPAAGAGELFF
DNA: TGCGCCAGCAGCCCGGCCGCAGGGGCCGGGGAGCTGTTTTTT

V: TRBV5-5
J: TRBJ2-7
D: -
size: -
CDR3: CASSWETTGSSYEQYF
DNA: TGTGCCAGCAGCTGGGAGACGACAGGTAGCTCCTACGAGCAGTACTTC

V: TRBV5-1
J: TRBJ2-5
D: -
size: once
CDR3: CASSLGLMVGALETQYF
DNA: TGCGCCAGCAGCTTGGGCCTGATGGTGGGGGCCTTAGAGACCCAGTACTTC

V: TRBV10-1
J: TRBJ2-1
D: TRBD2
size: -
CDR3: CASSLTGLAGGPSSYNEQFF
DNA: TGCGCCAGCAGTCTGACGGGACTAGCGGGGGGACCGAGCTCCTACAATGAGCAGTTCTTC

V: TRBV7-9
J: TRBJ2-2
D: TRBD2
size: -
CDR3: CASSLAGGPVGELFF
DNA: TGTGCCAGCAGCCTAGCGGGGGGGCCGGTCGGGGAGCTGTTTTTT

V: TRBV7-9
J: TRBJ2-3
D: TRBD2
size: -
CDR3: CASSLGERGADTQYF
DNA: TGTGCCAGCAGCTTAGGGGAGCGGGGAGCAGATACGCAGTATTTT

V: TRBV11-2
J: TRBJ2-2
D: TRBD1
size: -
CDR3: CASSVGTGGLQRELFF
DNA: TGTGCCAGCAGCGTTGGGACAGGGGGCCTACAGCGGGAGCTGTTTTTT

V: TRBV6-5
J: TRBJ1-6
D: TRBD1
size: -
CDR3: CASFPAGTGNSPLHF
DNA: TGTGCCAGCTTCCCGGCCGGGACAGGGAATTCACCCCTCCACTTT

V: TRBV29-1
J: TRBJ2-1
D: -
size: -
CDR3: CSVEEQERVHEQFF
DNA: TGCAGCGTTGAAGAACAGGAACGTGTGCATGAGCAGTTCTTC

V: TRBV29-1
J: TRBJ2-7
D: -
size: -
CDR3: CSVETEGRSSYEQYF
DNA: TGCAGCGTTGAAACCGAGGGCAGAAGCTCCTACGAGCAGTACTTC

V: TRBV5-4
J: TRBJ1-1
D: TRBD1
size: -
CDR3: CASRDRDRGKTEAFF
DNA: TGTGCCAGCAGAGACCGGGACAGGGGTAAAACTGAAGCTTTCTTT

V: TRBV27
J: TRBJ2-7
D: -
size: -
CDR3: CASRLETFSYEQYF
DNA: TGTGCCAGCAGGTTAGAGACGTTCTCCTACGAGCAGTACTTC

V: TRBV4-2
J: TRBJ1-2
D: TRBD1
size: -
CDR3: CASSPQGTAYYGYTF
DNA: TGTGCCAGCAGTCCCCAAGGGACAGCTTACTATGGCTACACCTTC

V: TRBV27
J: TRBJ1-4
D: TRBD1
size: few
CDR3: CASSPLTGGSEKLFF
DNA: TGTGCCAGCAGTCCCCTGACAGGGGGCTCGGAAAAACTGTTTTTT

V: TRBV18
J: TRBJ1-4
D: -
size: -
CDR3: CASSPRTTNEKLFF
DNA: TGTGCCAGCTCACCACGGACAACTAATGAAAAACTGTTTTTT

V: TRBV7-2
J: TRBJ2-5
D: TRBD2
size: -
CDR3: CASSPFPGGAGLETQYF
DNA: TGTGCCAGCAGCCCTTTCCCCGGGGGGGCCGGGTTAGAGACCCAGTACTTC

V: TRBV4-2
J: TRBJ1-1
D: -
size: -
CDR3: CASSQGEVGTEAFF
DNA: TGTGCCAGCAGCCAAGGGGAGGTGGGTACTGAAGCTTTCTTT

V: TRBV4-1
J: TRBJ2-7
D: -
size: -
CDR3: CASSQEYSWYEQYF
DNA: TGCGCCAGCAGCCAAGAGTACAGTTGGTACGAGCAGTACTTC

V: TRBV4-1
J: TRBJ2-3
D: TRBD2
size: once
CDR3: CASSRGLAGTSTDTQYF
DNA: TGCGCCAGCAGCCGAGGACTAGCGGGGACTAGCACAGATACGCAGTATTTT

V: TRBV11-3
J: TRBJ2-5
D: -
size: -
CDR3: CASSLGLAKEETQYF
DNA: TGTGCCAGCAGCTTAGGGCTAGCGAAGGAGGAGACCCAGTACTTC

V: TRBV19
J: TRBJ1-1
D: -
size: -
CDR3: CASSHRGIGDEAFF
DNA: TGTGCCAGTAGTCACCGAGGAATCGGGGATGAAGCTTTCTTT

V: TRBV27
J: TRBJ1-5
D: -
size: -
CDR3: CASSSILAGGDNQPQHF
DNA: TGTGCCAGCAGTTCCATCCTGGCCGGGGGGGACAATCAGCCCCAGCATTTT

V: TRBV6-6
J: TRBJ2-5
D: -
size: -
CDR3: CASSYNDQETQYF
DNA: TGTGCCAGCAGTTACAATGACCAAGAGACCCAGTACTTC

V: TRBV6-5
J: TRBJ1-4
D: -
size: -
CDR3: CASSYSAGPKLFF
DNA: TGTGCCAGCAGTTACTCGGCAGGGCCCAAACTGTTTTTT

V: TRBV7-9
J: TRBJ2-7
D: -
size: -
CDR3: CASSLEGVSYEQYF
DNA: TGTGCCAGCAGCTTAGAGGGGGTCTCCTACGAGCAGTACTTC

V: TRBV7-3
J: TRBJ2-3
D: TRBD2
size: -
CDR3: CASSSGLAGAPDTQYF
DNA: TGTGCCAGCAGCTCCGGACTAGCGGGGGCACCAGATACGCAGTATTTT

V: TRBV5-1
J: TRBJ2-1
D: TRBD2
size: -
CDR3: CASSLGLAGQVEGFF
DNA: TGCGCCAGCAGCCTGGGACTAGCGGGGCAAGTCGAGGGGTTCTTC

V: TRBV10-3
J: TRBJ2-1
D: TRBD2
size: -
CDR3: CAISEELAGGAKLGEQFF
DNA: TGTGCCATCAGTGAGGAACTAGCGGGGGGGGCGAAACTCGGTGAGCAGTTCTTC

V: TRBV2
J: TRBJ2-1
D: -
size: -
CDR3: CASSEHNEQFF
DNA: TGTGCCAGCAGTGAACACAATGAGCAGTTCTTC

V: TRBV21-1
J: TRBJ2-7
D: -
size: few
CDR3: CASIVPGLAGENNSYEQYF
DNA: TGTGCCAGCATCGTCCCGGGACTAGCGGGGGAGAATAATTCCTACGAGCAGTACTTC

V: TRBV7-3
J: TRBJ2-6
D: -
size: -
CDR3: CASSSRSGANVLTF
DNA: TGTGCCAGCAGCTCCCGGTCTGGGGCCAACGTCCTGACTTTC

V: TRBV5-1
J: TRBJ2-7
D: -
size: -
CDR3: CASSRDPSYEQYF
DNA: TGCGCCAGCAGTAGGGACCCCTCGTACGAGCAGTACTTC

V: TRBV4-1
J: TRBJ2-3
D: -
size: -
CDR3: CASSPRGVEEDTQYF
DNA: TGCGCCAGCAGCCCCCGGGGAGTCGAAGAGGATACGCAGTATTTT

V: TRBV2
J: TRBJ1-2
D: -
size: -
CDR3: CATEEGARDGYTF
DNA: TGTGCCACCGAAGAAGGGGCCCGTGACGGCTACACCTTC

V: TRBV5-1
J: TRBJ2-7
D: -
size: -
CDR3: CASSSLEAGYEQYF
DNA: TGCGCCAGCAGCTCCCTGGAGGCCGGGTACGAGCAGTACTTC

V: TRBV18
J: TRBJ2-2
D: -
size: -
CDR3: CASSQGRNAGELFF
DNA: TGTGCCAGCTCTCAGGGTCGAAACGCCGGGGAGCTGTTTTTT

V: TRBV27
J: TRBJ1-5
D: -
size: -
CDR3: CASSLSRVGQPQHF
DNA: TGTGCCAGCAGTTTATCCCGGGTAGGGCAGCCCCAGCATTTT

V: TRBV6-5
J: TRBJ1-3
D: -
size: -
CDR3: CASSYESPKYTIYF
DNA: TGTGCCAGCAGTTACGAAAGCCCTAAGTACACCATATATTTT

V: TRBV6-1
J: TRBJ1-6
D: -
size: -
CDR3: CASLPSSYNSPLHF
DNA: TGTGCCAGCCTACCCAGCTCCTATAATTCACCCCTCCACTTT

V: TRBV6-5
J: TRBJ1-1
D: -
size: -
CDR3: CASSLSGTMAFF
DNA: TGTGCCAGCAGTCTCTCCGGGACAATGGCTTTCTTT

V: TRBV5-4
J: TRBJ2-1
D: TRBD2
size: -
CDR3: CASSHLAGAYNEQFF
DNA: TGTGCCAGCAGTCATTTAGCGGGGGCGTACAATGAGCAGTTCTTC

V: TRBV19
J: TRBJ1-1
D: -
size: -
CDR3: CASSMANGGNTEAFF
DNA: TGTGCCAGTAGTATGGCCAACGGGGGCAACACTGAAGCTTTCTTT

V: TRBV25-1
J: TRBJ2-2
D: TRBD1
size: once
CDR3: CASSAFRTGAGELFF
DNA: TGTGCCAGCAGTGCCTTCCGGACAGGGGCCGGGGAGCTGTTTTTT

V: TRBV15
J: TRBJ1-1
D: -
size: -
CDR3: CATSREYIQNTEAFF
DNA: TGTGCCACCAGCAGAGAGTACATCCAGAACACTGAAGCTTTCTTT

V: TRBV19
J: TRBJ1-5
D: -
size: -
CDR3: CASSMTVYSNQPQHF
DNA: TGTGCCAGTAGTATGACCGTATATAGCAATCAGCCCCAGCATTTT

V: TRBV7-9
J: TRBJ1-2
D: -
size: -
CDR3: CASSPEGGAGSYGYTF
DNA: TGTGCCAGCAGCCCAGAGGGGGGTGCAGGGAGCTATGGCTACACCTTC

V: TRBV29-1
J: TRBJ1-2
D: -
size: -
CDR3: CSVTENYGYTF
DNA: TGCAGCGTGACGGAGAACTATGGCTACACCTTC